The 8 T cell receptor beta chains given below trace back to one sample, sequenced in a study of blood T cell repertoires in COVID-19. TCRdb keeps only in-frame clones here, not all; method: immunoSEQ multiplex PCR. The profile shows 26,000 or so clones, 85% to 90% of them singletons. Sequenced input: peripheral blood. These receptors originate from a human donor in a cohort sampled during active COVID-19.

The chain uses TRBV28 and TRBJ1-5; D is possibly TRBD1 (6 bases). This CDR3 is built from 14 residues. V lost 2 bases, J lost 7 bases, and 12 bases lay in between. Germline-derived CDR1 and CDR2 are MDHEN and SYDVKM. In nucleotides, the CDR3 is TGTGCCAGCAGTTTAAACAGGGCTGGGCAGCCCCAGCATTTT. Amino acid sequence: CASSLNRAGQPQHF.

The V gene is TRBV7-9, the J gene TRBJ1-5, with 7 bases lining up with TRBD1. The V gene's germline CDR1 is SEHNR and CDR2 FQNEAQ (reference sequence). CDR3 length: 14 residues. The trim removed 1 base at V and 6 bases at J, leaving 3 bases unmatched. The CDR3 DNA is TGTGCCAGCAGCTTAGAGCAGGGGGTTCAGCCCCAGCATTTT. As protein: CASSLEQGVQPQHF. Based on the CDR3 plus reference TRBV7-9 and TRBJ1-5, the full variable domain is DTGVSQNPRHKITKRGQNVTFRCDPISEHNRLYWYRQTLGQGPEFLTYFQNEAQLEKSRLLSDRFSAERPKGSFSTLEIQRTEQGDSAMYLCASSLEQGVQPQHFGDGTRLSIL.

V is TRBV9 and J is TRBJ2-7, with TRBD2 matching over 8 bases. The germline V gene encodes CDR1 SGDLS and CDR2 YYNGEE. V shed 3 bases, J shed 2 bases, and the junction held 7 bases outside the gene matches. This CDR3 contains 15 residues. The CDR3: CASSARTSWTYEQYF. DNA of the CDR3: TGTGCCAGCAGCGCAAGGACTAGCTGGACCTACGAGCAGTACTTC.

This clone has a single count. This CDR3 reads CASSPVSGTYNEQFF. CDR3 coding DNA: TGTGCCAGCAGCCCAGTTAGCGGGACTTACAATGAGCAGTTCTTC. This chain uses TRBV5-4 with TRBJ2-1, with TRBD2 identical over 8 bases. CDR1 SGHNT and CDR2 YYREEE come from the germline V gene (reference sequence). V trimming: 4 bases; J trimming: 4 bases; junction bases outside the gene matches: 7. This CDR3 is 15 amino acids long.

Only one count was recorded for this clone. The chain uses TRBV7-2 and TRBJ2-7; TRBD2 agrees at 10 bases. Germline V gene sequence: CDR1 SGHTA, CDR2 FQGNSA. Trimming at V came to 5 bases and at J to 7 bases, leaving 17 bases not matched to a gene. The CDR3 covers 17 residues. The CDR3 sequence: CASSRLSLAGDRTEQYF. CDR3 nucleotides: TGTGCCAGCAGCCGCCTGTCTCTAGCGGGAGACAGGACGGAGCAGTACTTC. The full variable domain, its missing parts supplied by reference TRBV7-2 and TRBJ2-7, is GAGVSQSPSNKVTEKGKDVELRCDPISGHTALYWYRQSLGQGLEFLIYFQGNSAPDKSGLPSDRFSAERTGGSVSTLTIQRTQQEDSAVYLCASSRLSLAGDRTEQYFGPGTRLTVT.

This chain uses TRBV9 with TRBJ2-1; 11 bases are a match to TRBD2. CDR1 SGDLS and CDR2 YYNGEE come from the germline V gene. The CDR3 contains 15 residues. With 4 bases clipped from V and 3 bases from J, the junction kept 3 bases outside the gene matches. The CDR3 region is CASSYLAGGYNEQFF. CDR3 sequence (DNA): TGTGCCAGCAGCTACCTAGCGGGAGGCTACAATGAGCAGTTCTTC. The whole variable domain, filled in from reference TRBV9 and TRBJ2-1, reads DSGVTQTPKHLITATGQRVTLRCSPRSGDLSVYWYQQSLDQGLQFLIQYYNGEERAKGNILERFSAQQFPDLHSELNLSSLELGDSALYFCASSYLAGGYNEQFFGPGTRLTVL.

This clone was observed a single time. This chain links TRBV24-1 with TRBJ1-5; D is perhaps TRBD1 (6 bases). The germline gives CDR1 KGHDR, CDR2 SFDVKD. This CDR3 comprises 18 residues. V lost 6 bases to trimming and J lost 2 bases, with 22 bases between them. CDR3 protein: CATSRDISIGNRNQPQHF. CDR3 in DNA: TGTGCCACCAGTCGGGACATTTCCATCGGGAATCGCAATCAGCCCCAGCATTTT.

CDR3 protein: CAAAGGAGTQYF. CDR3 in DNA: TGTGCTGCGGCAGGGGGCGCGGGGACCCAGTACTTC. The V gene is TRBV6-5, the J gene TRBJ2-5; 8 nucleotides agree with TRBD1. This CDR3 is 12 amino acids long. Germline lookup yields CDR1 MNHEY and CDR2 SVGAGI.